The following is a TCR beta chain sequence with its context. It has no known antigen specificity. No base qualities exist here, and no much larger clone lies one base off it. These data come from a study of technical replicates of blood from several donors (dated 2017 in TCRdb). The library came from the immunoSEQ multiplex PCR assay. The clones in this table, taken by TCRdb from immuneACCESS, are in-frame only. Not every clone is retained; where verified, under half of the shortfall comes from an unresolved V gene, and the cause of the rest is unknown. The sample has under 90,000 clones on record, less than 95% of them singletons. The ten largest clones capture roughly 0.25% of the sample. Clipping removes 5 bases from V and 2 bases from J, with 9 as the unmatched junction base count. From its cysteine to its phenylalanine, the CDR3 spans 16 amino acids. Just the 48-base CDR3 DNA is kept, in frame starting at base 1. CDR1 and CDR2 are drawn from the germline V gene: MGHRA, YSYEKL.

The sample was T cells isolated from PBMCs. The V and J genes are TRBV4-1 and TRBJ2-5; 9 nucleotides in the junction match TRBD2. The receptor's source is a human donor in good health. The DNA reads as follows: TGCGCCAGCAGCACTCGACTAGCGGAGAAACAAGAGACCCAGTACTTC. Protein translation: CASSTRLAEKQETQYF.